This TCR beta chain was found in a study of cytomegalovirus exposure and HLA in healthy donors. Study-wide context: Most donors, less than 85% of approximately 400 genotyped, fell in the Caucasian-associated ancestry cluster.

PCR employed 60 Vbeta and 13 Jbeta primers. Repertoires were generated with immunoSEQ multiplex PCR, while TCRdb's copy carries only in-frame clones and drops some. The sample contains 40,000 to 55,000 clones, 60% to 80% of which appear only once. Looked up from germline, CDR1 is SQVTM and CDR2 is ANQGSEA. The CDR3 is made up of 12 amino acids. A remark on this clone: At one end, the junction sequence differs from germline, possibly due to a read error.

Source material: PBMCs. The genes are TRBV29-1 and TRBJ1-1; 8 positions match TRBD1. The sequence was obtained from a woman between 35 and 50 years old in good health and CMV-seropositive. CDR3 sequence: CSGRTGNSEAFF. CDR3 nucleotides: TGCAGCGGAAGGACAGGGAACTCTGAAGCTTTCTTT.